Presented here are 12 T cell receptor beta chains from one specimen sequenced in a study of Graves' ophthalmopathy and Graves' hyperthyroidism. CDR3 regions of TCR beta were amplified from RNA transcripts. The first-round RT-PCR employed HTBI primers together with the Qiagen OneStep RT-PCR kit. A multiplex PCR was then performed as the second round. TCRdb reprocessed the multiplex PCR reads via MiXCR and lists one record per CDR3 protein. The sample carries about 380,000 distinct CDR3 sequences, 15% recorded once. Source material: peripheral blood. All receptors come from a young woman with stable Graves' hyperthyroidism.

CDR3 bases: TGTGCCAGCTCACCTAGAGGACAGGGGGTTGGAGAGACCCAGTACTTC. This codes for CASSPRGQGVGETQYF. The genes are TRBV18 and TRBJ2-5; 10 bases match TRBD1. With 3 bases clipped from V and 4 bases from J, the junction kept 8 bases outside the gene matches. Per the germline V gene, CDR1 is KGHSH and CDR2 is LQKENI. The CDR3 loop spans 16 amino acids.

V is TRBV7-9 and J is TRBJ1-3; D gene ambiguous. V lost 5 bases to trimming and J lost 8 bases, with 13 bases between them. CDR3 length: 13 amino acids. From germline, CDR1 is SEHNR and CDR2 FQNEAQ (reference sequence). CDR3 nucleotide sequence: TGTGCCAGCAGCCGGAGCGGGGAGGACACCATATATTTT. It yields the protein CASSRSGEDTIYF.

About this clonotype: A much larger clone differs by one base, so this may be a read error. The chain employs TRBV11-2 and TRBJ2-5; D ambiguous. The germline gives CDR1 SGHAT, CDR2 FQNNGV. The CDR3 is 13 residues long. The CDR3 region is CASSSLGEETLYF. DNA for the CDR3: TGTGCCAGCAGCTCCTTGGGCGAAGAGACCCTGTACTTC. Combining the CDR3 with reference TRBV11-2 and TRBJ2-5 gives the whole variable domain EAGVAQSPRYKIIEKRQSVAFWCNPISGHATLYWYQQILGQGPKLLIQFQNNGVVDDSQLPKDRFSAERLKGVDSTLKIQPAKLEDSAVYLCASSSLGEETLYFGPGTRLLVL.

This clonotype was recorded at least ten times. The chain uses TRBV9 and TRBJ2-7; a possible D gene is TRBD1 (6 bases). V lost 1 base, J lost 3 bases, and 8 bases lay in between. CDR3 length: 13 amino acids. Per the germline V gene, CDR1 is SGDLS and CDR2 is YYNGEE. The CDR3 here is CASSVSGDYEQYF. The CDR3 nucleotides read TGTGCCAGCAGCGTATCAGGGGACTACGAGCAGTACTTC.

This clonotype was counted at least ten times. V and J are TRBV5-1 and TRBJ1-2, with a weak D call TRBD1 (6 bases). The ends were cut back, 0 bases at V and 6 bases at J, with 12 bases in the middle. This CDR3 is 14 amino acids long. Germline V gives CDR1 SGHRS, CDR2 YFSETQ. The CDR3 protein is CASSLAGESNGYTF. The CDR3 bases are TGCGCCAGCAGCTTGGCAGGGGAGTCGAATGGCTACACCTTC.

This clonotype was seen ten or more times. The V call is TRBV12-5, the J call TRBJ1-2, with TRBD1 identical over 8 bases. The V gene's germline CDR1 is LGHNT and CDR2 FRNRAP. Germline trimming cut 6 bases from V and 1 base from J; bases unmatched to any gene: 10. This CDR3 contains 16 residues. CDR3 sequence reads: CASGPPDRGNNYGYTF. In DNA form, the CDR3 reads TGTGCTAGTGGCCCTCCCGACAGGGGAAATAACTATGGCTACACCTTC.

There are many counts of this clonotype. V and J are TRBV19 and TRBJ2-5; D possibly corresponds to TRBD1 (5 bases). Trimming pared 3 bases from V and 5 bases from J, leaving 10 bases between. CDR1 is LNHDA, CDR2 SQIVND, per germline (reference sequence). CDR3 length: 13 residues. Here the CDR3 reads CASSIWAGETQYF. The DNA for the CDR3 is TGTGCCAGTAGTATTTGGGCAGGGGAGACCCAGTACTTC.

The chain has TRBV30 and TRBJ2-7; no definite D call. Germline assignment: CDR1 GTSNPN and CDR2 SVGIG (reference sequence). This CDR3 is 11 amino acids long. V dropped 0 bases and J dropped 5 bases, with 5 bases sitting between them. CDR3 residues: CAWSVGNEQYF. DNA of the CDR3: TGTGCCTGGAGTGTAGGGAACGAGCAGTACTTC.

This clonotype appeared a few times. This chain joins TRBV20-1 and TRBJ1-1; weak D call: TRBD1 (6 bases). This CDR3 spans 13 amino acids. The germline V and J ends were trimmed by 6 bases and 1 base, with 12 bases remaining between them. CDR1 and CDR2 (germline): DFQATT, SNEGSKA (reference sequence). CDR3 sequence: CSARRGANTEAFF. The CDR3 nucleotides are TGCAGTGCCCGCCGGGGGGCGAACACTGAAGCTTTCTTT.

This clonotype was counted many times. The V and J genes are TRBV10-3 and TRBJ1-3; 9 positions agree with TRBD1. V dropped 8 bases and J dropped 7; count of bases not matched to a gene: 0. Per the germline V gene, CDR1 is ENHRY and CDR2 is SYGVKD. The CDR3 is 11 residues long. The CDR3, as DNA: TGTGCCATCGGGACAGGGAACACCATATATTTT. Residues: CAIGTGNTIYF.

Many counts were recorded for this clonotype. The genes are TRBV12-3 or TRBV12-4 and TRBJ2-2; TRBD2 matches at 7 bases. This CDR3 has 16 amino acids. J gave up 3 bases and V 4 bases, and 8 bases lay outside the gene matches. For the CDR3, the DNA is TGTGCCAGCAGTTCAGCGCTCCGGGGGGACACCGGGGAGCTGTTTTTT. Translation: CASSSALRGDTGELFF.

This clonotype was found a few times. The V call is TRBV5-6, the J call TRBJ1-4; unclear D gene. The germline V gene encodes CDR1 SGHDT and CDR2 YYEEEE. The CDR3 totals 15 residues. Trimming took 5 bases from V and 0 from J, leaving 11 bases between them. The DNA of the CDR3 is TGTGCCAGCAGGGGAGGTACCGCAACTAATGAAAAACTGTTTTTT. This gives the protein CASRGGTATNEKLFF.